This T cell receptor beta chain was sequenced during a study of blood T cell repertoires in COVID-19 (dated by TCRdb to 2020 to 2022). Looking at the study overall: Samples covering the acute and convalescent phases of COVID-19 were provided by collaborators in the United States, Italy and Spain. Subjects who had been exposed to COVID-19, were actively infected with it, or had recovered from it provided the deeply sampled blood TCRbeta repertoires that made up the dataset. The material from the prospective study consisted of cDNA or gDNA derived from T cells, B-cell-depleted T cells, or PBMCs. The repertoires were released in a freely available public database meant as a resource for research on the immune response to SARS-CoV-2. Nearly every sample came with metadata listing a de-identified subject ID, COVID-19 status, age in years and sex. The samples were drawn from two sources: the first 160 participants of the ongoing ImmuneRACE study, and 1,200 or so subjects contributed by 6 global collaborators. Where available, HLA class I and class II types were taken from metadata supplied by the sample provider and were not determined by assay-based typing.

What the authors observed across the whole study: How much clinical and demographic metadata was included differed by source and by participant, and the metadata was provided uncurated.

Each collaborating institution followed its own protocols to collect whole blood in K2EDTA tubes. For TCRbeta analysis, collaborators shipped samples as frozen whole blood, isolated PBMCs, or DNA extracted from either of those sample types. Taken from cysteine to phenylalanine, the CDR3 has 18 residues. Kept here is only the CDR3 DNA, which spans 54 bases and is read in frame from base 1. For CDR1 and CDR2, the germline V gene lists LGHNA and YSLEER. The junction shows trimming of 0 bases on V and 0 bases on J, plus 14 bases between the germline ends. TCRbeta CDR3 regions were amplified from genomic DNA by means of the immunoSEQ Assay, a bias-controlled multiplex PCR. The original methods were these. Within the assay, amplification of reference gene primers was used to estimate how many nucleated cells each sample contained. Sequence reads were collapsed and filtered to measure the absolute abundance of every unique TCRbeta CDR3 rearrangement. Productive Simpson clonality was computed per sample as the square root of Simpson's diversity index over productive rearrangements. What TCRdb holds here is the immuneACCESS table cut down to in-frame rearrangements. Part of the clones is not present; checked against another copy, under half of the missing clones reflect an unresolved V gene, and the others are unexplained. V, J and clone size were drawn from that table, and D and trimming were deduced from the DNA. The sample table lists 65,000 to 85,000 clones, about 93% of them with a count of one. The leading ten clones occupy 6.9% of the sample.

In regard to this clone: Its recognized antigen is unknown. Base qualities are missing; no much larger clone stands one base away.

This receptor chain uses TRBV4-3 and TRBJ1-4; TRBD1 might be the D gene, on 6 matching bases. The receptor comes from a human donor in a cohort sampled during active COVID-19. Input material: peripheral blood. The CDR3 region reads CASSQDLGGAATNEKLFF. The nucleotide sequence is TGCGCCAGCAGCCAAGATCTGGGGGGGGCAGCAACTAATGAAAAACTGTTTTTT.